This record covers a single T cell receptor beta chain. The antigen remains undetermined. Treatment denoted: oral pan-JAK inhibitor, 5-10 mg twice daily. The sample comes from a study of CD8+ T cells in alopecia areata. Study results and limitations: Tofacitinib yielded significantly lower scalp clonality and fewer expanded CD8+ clones among the top 100. Uncertainty remains about how baseline CD8+ expansion links to response, with one nonresponder.

Reverse transcription of extracted RNA yielded cDNA, which provided the sequencing template. The repertoire was sequenced with immunoSEQ multiplex PCR; TCRdb's copy has only in-frame clones and lacks some. The sample holds roughly 230,000 clones, roughly two fifths seen once. From germline, CDR1 is SGHRS and CDR2 YFSETQ. The V gene lost 3 bases and the J gene lost 3 bases, with 10 bases spanning the gap. The CDR3 extends over 14 amino acids. The gene calls are TRBV5-1 and TRBJ2-1; D gene ambiguous. Sequences were derived from CD4+ T cells sorted from blood, sampled around week 36, from a patient treated with tofacitinib. The receptor was derived from a human donor with alopecia areata. CDR3 sequence: CASSSGDIYNEQFF. In DNA form, the CDR3 reads TGCGCCAGCAGCTCCGGTGATATCTACAATGAGCAGTTCTTC.